A single sample is the source of the 30 T cell receptor beta chains below, sequenced in a study of Graves' ophthalmopathy and Graves' hyperthyroidism. As the template, RNA transcripts were used to amplify TCR beta CDR3 regions. The first round was an RT-PCR with HTBI primers, and the second round was a multiplex PCR. TCRdb passed the multiplex PCR reads through MiXCR, listing each CDR3 protein once. The sample has over a million distinct CDR3 sequences, roughly two fifths seen once. Sequencing was carried out using peripheral blood or thyroid tissue (not recorded which). These receptors came from an adult man with Graves' hyperthyroidism.

The sample holds a few counts of this clonotype. A much larger clone lies one base from this, so it may be a read error. V and J are TRBV14 and TRBJ2-5, with D perhaps TRBD2 (7 bases). CDR3 size: 11 residues. The V gene's germline CDR1 is SGHDN and CDR2 FVKESK. Here the CDR3 DNA reads TGTGCCAGCGGCCAGGGGAGGGCCCAGTACTTC. Translated: CASGQGRAQYF.

The rearrangement links TRBV7-2 to TRBJ1-1, with 8 positions matching TRBD1. Germline-derived CDR1 and CDR2 are SGHTA and FQGNSA. This CDR3 spans 13 amino acids. V gave up 8 bases and J gave up 5 bases; unmatched junction bases: 7. The CDR3 DNA reads as TGTGCCAGCCTACGGACAGGGAGGACTGAAGCTTTCTTT. Protein sequence: CASLRTGRTEAFF.

This clonotype was observed a few times. This rearrangement joins TRBV4-1 to TRBJ2-7; 8 positions match TRBD2. This CDR3 spans 14 amino acids. V lost 3 bases, J lost 2 bases, and 3 bases stayed unmatched. In germline, CDR1 is MGHRA, CDR2 YSYEKL. The DNA of the CDR3 is TGCGCCAGCAGCCAGCGGGAGGCAGCCTACGAGCAGTACTTC. Its protein product is CASSQREAAYEQYF.

V and J are TRBV25-1 and TRBJ2-5, with a possible D match to TRBD2 (6 bases). CDR1 MGHDK and CDR2 SYGVNS come from the germline V gene. V shed 6 bases and J shed 5 bases, with 25 bases lying between them. CDR3 size: 17 residues. CDR3 sequence reads: CASSRFGGLGMDETQYF. The CDR3 bases are TGTGCCAGCAGCCGCTTCGGAGGGCTGGGAATGGACGAGACCCAGTACTTC.

The rearrangement uses TRBV7-3 and TRBJ1-2; D may be TRBD1 (6 bases). V was pared by 2 bases and J by 8 bases, with 15 bases between. The germline V gene has CDR1 SGHTA and CDR2 FQGTGA. This CDR3 region has 14 residues. CDR3 coding DNA: TGTGCCAGCAGCTTAGACAGGAGAGTTAGCGGCTACACCTTC. Translated, it gives CASSLDRRVSGYTF.

The CDR3 is CASQDWLAEETQYF. In nucleotides, the CDR3 is TGTGCCAGCCAAGATTGGCTAGCTGAAGAGACCCAGTACTTC. The genes are TRBV25-1 and TRBJ2-5, with D perhaps matching TRBD2 (5 bases). Between the trimmed V and J ends, which lost 8 bases and 3 bases, there was a span of 16 bases. The CDR3 consists of 14 residues. The germline CDR1 and CDR2 sequences are MGHDK and SYGVNS.

At least ten counts were recorded for this clonotype. The V gene is TRBV12-3 or TRBV12-4, the J gene TRBJ1-2; D remains ambiguous. The CDR3 runs 15 residues. Between the trimmed V and J ends, which lost 6 bases and 7 bases, there was a span of 21 bases. In DNA form, the CDR3 reads TGTGCCAGCAGACCCATTGCGGACCCTTTTAGTGGCTACACCTTC. Translation: CASRPIADPFSGYTF.

Ten or more counts support this clonotype. This chain links TRBV6-4 with TRBJ2-2, with D hard to call. With 0 bases removed from V and 7 bases from J, the gap between germline ends came to 9 bases. The germline V gene has CDR1 MRHNA and CDR2 SNTAGT. CDR3 length: 14 amino acids. The CDR3 region is CASSDSDSSGELFF. CDR3 DNA sequence: TGTGCCAGCAGTGACTCTGACTCGAGCGGGGAGCTGTTTTTT.

This clonotype was picked up many times. CDR3 in amino acids: CASSLLPGRNEQYF. CDR3 nucleotides: TGTGCCAGCAGCTTACTCCCGGGCCGGAACGAGCAGTACTTC. The chain is built from TRBV7-8 and TRBJ2-7; no clear D. The CDR3 length is 14 residues. CDR1 and CDR2 from the germline V gene are SGHVS and FQNEAQ. V dropped 2 bases and J dropped 5 bases, with 13 bases sitting between them.

This clonotype has a count of ten or more. The chain combines TRBV29-1 with TRBJ1-1; D gene ambiguous. Per the germline V gene, CDR1 is SQVTM and CDR2 is ANQGSEA. V lost 4 bases and J 1 base, leaving 16 bases between the germline ends. CDR3 length: 15 amino acids. CDR3 coding DNA: TGCAGCGTTGGCGTACTGTTGTTGGAGAACACTGAAGCTTTCTTT. It encodes CSVGVLLLENTEAFF. Variable domain in full (rest from reference TRBV29-1 and TRBJ1-1): SAVISQKPSRDICQRGTSLTIQCQVDSQVTMMFWYRQQPGQSLTLIATANQGSEATYESGFVIDKFPISRPNLTFSTLTVSNMSPEDSSIYLCSVGVLLLENTEAFFGQGTRLTVV.

This clonotype was observed at least ten times. The chain recombines TRBV2 with TRBJ2-7; the D call may be TRBD1 or TRBD2 (5 bases each). V lost 10 bases and J 6 bases, leaving 25 bases between the germline ends. Looked up from germline, CDR1 is SNHLY and CDR2 is FYNNEI. CDR3 length: 15 residues. The CDR3 protein is CATQTLTVKAGEQYF. The CDR3 bases are TGTGCCACACAAACCCTGACAGTTAAGGCGGGCGAGCAGTACTTC.

This clonotype was picked up a small number of times. A much larger clone sits a single nucleotide away, making a read error possible. For the CDR3, the DNA is TGTACCAGCAGTGTATTAGGAGGGAGCGAGCAGTACTTC. Its translation: CTSSVLGGSEQYF. The gene calls are TRBV2 and TRBJ2-7; D perhaps matches TRBD2 (6 bases). CDR3 length equals 13 residues. Looked up from germline, CDR1 is SNHLY and CDR2 is FYNNEI. Drawing the rest from reference TRBV2 and TRBJ2-7, the complete variable domain is EPEVTQTPSHQVTQMGQEVILRCVPISNHLYFYWYRQILGQKVEFLVSFYNNEISEKSEIFDDQFSVERPDGSNFTLKIRSTKLEDSAMYFCTSSVLGGSEQYFGPGTRLTVT.

This clonotype was counted ten times or more. The gene calls are TRBV4-2 and TRBJ1-6, with unresolved D. The CDR3 sequence is 15 residues long. Trimming stripped 1 base from V and 7 bases from J, with 11 bases between. CDR1 LGHNA and CDR2 YNFKEQ come from the germline V gene. The CDR3 DNA sequence: TGTGCCAGCAGCCAAGGGTACGACGTCAATTCACCCCTCCACTTT. The encoded protein is CASSQGYDVNSPLHF.

A note on this clonotype: The conserved closing phenylalanine or tryptophan is absent in this CDR3, likely reflecting a read error. The DNA is left out, because the CDR3 cannot be placed on it with certainty; the CDR3 is given as TCRdb lists it. V usage is TRBV9 and J usage is TRBJ1-3; the DNA was not compared with TRBD1, the D call given in the table. The CDR3 comprises 9 residues, both ends counted. Germline lookup yields CDR1 SGDLS and CDR2 YYNGEE. CDR3 amino acids: CASSLTGTA.

In this sample, this clonotype turned up many times. This chain uses TRBV10-3 with TRBJ1-5; no firm D call. Germline V CDR1 and CDR2: ENHRY, SYGVKD. V was clipped by 1 base and J by 0 bases, with 7 bases between them. The CDR3 contains 15 residues. The CDR3 DNA follows: TGTGCCATCAGTGAGTTCCCCGATAGCAATCAGCCCCAGCATTTT. Protein sequence: CAISEFPDSNQPQHF.

This clonotype was counted many times. The junction departs from the called germline gene at one end, perhaps through a read error. The rearrangement joins TRBV5-1 to TRBJ2-2; tentative D call: TRBD1 (5 bases). This CDR3 comprises 13 residues. CDR1 and CDR2 from the germline V gene are SGHRS and YFSETQ. Here the CDR3 DNA reads TGTGCCAGCAGCCGTAAGGGGACCGGGGAGCTGTTTTTT. It is translated as CASSRKGTGELFF. Combining the CDR3 with reference TRBV5-1 and TRBJ2-2 gives the whole variable domain KAGVTQTPRYLIKTRGQQVTLSCSPISGHRSVSWYQQTPGQGLQFLFEYFSETQRNKGNFPGRFSGRQFSNSRSEMNVSTLELGDSALYLCASSRKGTGELFFGEGSRLTVL.

This clonotype was seen a handful of times. The genes are TRBV13 and TRBJ2-7; D is possibly TRBD2 (6 bases). V was clipped by 4 bases and J by 5 bases, with 15 bases between them. This CDR3 has 14 amino acids. Germline V CDR1 and CDR2: PRHDT, FYEKMQ (reference sequence). CDR3 sequence: CASSSAEGTDEQYF. For the CDR3, the DNA is TGTGCCAGCAGCTCCGCGGAGGGAACAGACGAGCAGTACTTC.

Note on this clonotype: The junction departs from the called germline gene at one end, perhaps through a read error. V is TRBV2 and J is TRBJ1-5; 10 positions agree with TRBD1. This CDR3 contains 13 residues. CDR1 SNHLY and CDR2 FYNNEI come from the germline V gene. CDR3 residues: CAGRGQGYQPQHF. The DNA of the CDR3 is TGTGCCGGCAGGGGACAGGGGTATCAGCCCCAGCATTTT.

This clonotype appeared many times. The chain combines TRBV24-1 with TRBJ2-2; 7 bases match TRBD1. The length of the CDR3 is 16 residues. V was pared by 0 bases and J by 2 bases, with 2 bases of the junction left unmatched. The germline CDR1 and CDR2 sequences are KGHDR and SFDVKD. The CDR3 reads CATSDLRQGNTGELFF. DNA for the CDR3: TGTGCCACCAGTGATTTGAGACAGGGAAACACCGGGGAGCTGTTTTTT.

The rearrangement links TRBV29-1 to TRBJ1-2, with TRBD1 as a possible D gene (5 bases). Germline V gene lookup returns CDR1 SQVTM and CDR2 ANQGSEA. The CDR3 spans 11 residues. The CDR3 loop is CRRGVGYGYTF. Written as DNA, the CDR3 is TGCAGACGGGGGGTCGGCTATGGCTACACCTTC.

In its sample, this clonotype was seen many times. The chain is built from TRBV11-2 and TRBJ2-7; 12 positions agree with TRBD2. The CDR3 spans 15 residues. CDR1 and CDR2 from the germline V gene are SGHAT and FQNNGV. V lost 1 base and J lost 9; bases outside the gene matches: 7. The CDR3 sequence is CASSLGPSGRAAQYF. CDR3 coding DNA: TGTGCCAGCAGCTTAGGGCCTAGCGGGAGGGCGGCGCAGTACTTC.

A single count supports this clonotype. Its ends do not fully match the called genes, so a read error is possible. The rearrangement uses TRBV20-1 and TRBJ1-2; D unclear. Per the germline V gene, CDR1 is DFQATT and CDR2 is SNEGSKA (reference sequence). The CDR3 sequence is 8 residues long. In DNA, the CDR3 is TGCAGTGTAGTGGGCTCAGCCTTC. Amino acids: CSVVGSAF.

This clonotype has a count of ten or more. The chain is built from TRBV29-1 and TRBJ2-7, with D possibly TRBD1 on 5 matching bases. V lost 3 bases and J 0 bases, leaving 12 bases between the germline ends. Germline loops: CDR1 SQVTM, CDR2 ANQGSEA. The CDR3 loop spans 14 amino acids. The CDR3 bases are TGCAGCGTTGACAGGGCGCTGAGCTCCTACGAGCAGTACTTC. Translating it yields CSVDRALSSYEQYF.

V gene TRBV7-8 combines with J gene TRBJ2-5, with 12 bases aligning to TRBD1. This CDR3 has 14 residues. Germline trimming cut 5 bases from V and 13 bases from J; bases unmatched to any gene: 11. Per the germline V gene, CDR1 is SGHVS and CDR2 is FQNEAQ. This CDR3 reads CASSPGQGAEQLYF. The CDR3, as DNA: TGTGCCAGCAGCCCGGGACAGGGGGCCGAGCAGTTGTACTTC. The full variable domain, rest sourced from reference TRBV7-8 and TRBJ2-5, is GAGVSQSPRYKVAKRGQDVALRCDPISGHVSLFWYQQALGQGPEFLTYFQNEAQLDKSGLPSDRFFAERPEGSVSTLKIQRTQQEDSAVYLCASSPGQGAEQLYFGPGTRLLVL.

The chain carries TRBV29-1 and TRBJ1-6; no definite D call. Germline V gives CDR1 SQVTM, CDR2 ANQGSEA. CDR3 length: 13 amino acids. V was shortened by 6 bases and J by 15 bases, with 21 bases between the two germline ends. CDR3 sequence (DNA): TGCAGCGTCGAGGCCCAGATGGGGTCGAACCTCCACTTT. Translated: CSVEAQMGSNLHF.

The table lists this clonotype with a few counts. The chain links TRBV27 to TRBJ2-7; 10 nucleotides match TRBD1. This CDR3 is 14 amino acids long. CDR1 and CDR2 from the germline V gene are MNHEY and SMNVEV (reference sequence). V lost 6 bases and J lost 5; bases outside the gene matches: 7. The CDR3 sequence is CASSYGDRGDEQYF. The CDR3 DNA follows: TGTGCCAGCAGCTACGGGGACAGGGGCGACGAGCAGTACTTC.

The chain carries TRBV10-3 and TRBJ1-5, with 9 bases identical to TRBD1. Per germline, CDR1 ENHRY and CDR2 SYGVKD. J lost 6 bases, V lost 10 bases, and 10 bases had no gene match. This CDR3 contains 14 residues. CDR3: CASQRTGVFQPQHF. The CDR3 DNA reads TGTGCCAGCCAACGGACAGGGGTTTTTCAGCCCCAGCATTTT.

This clonotype was recorded a few times. The chain recombines TRBV4-1 with TRBJ1-5; no clear D gene. Trimming took 0 bases from V and 3 from J, leaving 12 bases between them. CDR3 size: 16 residues. The V gene's germline CDR1 is MGHRA and CDR2 YSYEKL. The CDR3 DNA reads as TGCGCCAGCAGCCAAGATATTAGCAGCCTCAATCAGCCCCAGCATTTT. Protein sequence: CASSQDISSLNQPQHF.

The V call is TRBV24-1, the J call TRBJ2-7; 12 bases align to TRBD2. V shed 12 bases and J 4 bases; nucleotides not matched to a gene: 12. Per the germline V gene, CDR1 is KGHDR and CDR2 is SFDVKD. The CDR3 contains 15 residues. CDR3 DNA sequence: TGTGCCCTCCACCCTAGCGGGGGGGCTCTATACGAGCAGTACTTC. It yields the protein CALHPSGGALYEQYF.

The chain has TRBV28 and TRBJ1-1; D is unresolved. Germline V gene data show CDR1 as MDHEN and CDR2 as SYDVKM. The CDR3 is 14 amino acids. V lost 3 bases and J lost 0, with 8 bases in between. The CDR3 is CASSFLAVNTEAFF. DNA of the CDR3: TGTGCCAGCAGTTTTTTGGCCGTGAACACTGAAGCTTTCTTT.